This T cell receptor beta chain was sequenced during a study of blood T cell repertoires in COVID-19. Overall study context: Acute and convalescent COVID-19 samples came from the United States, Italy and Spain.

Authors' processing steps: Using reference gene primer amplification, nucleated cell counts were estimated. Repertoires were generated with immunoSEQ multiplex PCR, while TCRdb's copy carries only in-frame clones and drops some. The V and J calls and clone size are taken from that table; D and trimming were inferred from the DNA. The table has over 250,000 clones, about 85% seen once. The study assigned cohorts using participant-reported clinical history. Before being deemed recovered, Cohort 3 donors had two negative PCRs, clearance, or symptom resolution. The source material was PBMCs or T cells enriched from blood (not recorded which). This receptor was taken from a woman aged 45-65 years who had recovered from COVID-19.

CDR3 nucleotides: TGTGCCAGCAGTGATGGAGTTGGAAACACCATATATTTT. Residues: CASSDGVGNTIYF. V usage is TRBV2 and J usage is TRBJ1-3; D gene ambiguous. V gave up 3 bases and J gave up 3 bases, with 6 bases separating them. The CDR3 has 13 amino acids. Germline V lookup: CDR1 SNHLY, CDR2 FYNNEI. Full variable domain (outside the CDR3, taken from reference TRBV2 and TRBJ1-3): EPEVTQTPSHQVTQMGQEVILRCVPISNHLYFYWYRQILGQKVEFLVSFYNNEISEKSEIFDDQFSVERPDGSNFTLKIRSTKLEDSAMYFCASSDGVGNTIYFGEGSWLTVV.